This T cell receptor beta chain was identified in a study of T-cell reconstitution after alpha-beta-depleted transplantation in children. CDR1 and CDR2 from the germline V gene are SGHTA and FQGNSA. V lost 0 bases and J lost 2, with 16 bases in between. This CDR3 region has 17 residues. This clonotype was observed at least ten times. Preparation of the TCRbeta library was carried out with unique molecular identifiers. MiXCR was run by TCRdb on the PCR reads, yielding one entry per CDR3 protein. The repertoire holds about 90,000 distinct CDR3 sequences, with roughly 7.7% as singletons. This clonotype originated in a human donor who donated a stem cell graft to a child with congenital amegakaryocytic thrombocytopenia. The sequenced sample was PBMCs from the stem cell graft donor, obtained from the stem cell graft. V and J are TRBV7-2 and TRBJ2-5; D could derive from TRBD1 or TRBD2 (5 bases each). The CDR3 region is CASSLAPGQYNQETQYF. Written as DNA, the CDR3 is TGTGCCAGCAGCTTAGCTCCGGGGCAATATAATCAAGAGACCCAGTACTTC.